The T cell receptor beta chain described here comes from a study of T cell changes during pregnancy in multiple sclerosis (dated by TCRdb to between 2018 and 2020). About the full investigation: Changes in the T cell repertoire over the course of pregnancy were examined in this study in women with multiple sclerosis.

Points on this clone: The specificity of this receptor is unknown. The sample holds no much larger clone one base away, and base qualities are not on file.

Receptor libraries were prepared by the immunoSEQ multiplex PCR assay. In TCRdb, the immuneACCESS table is reduced to in-frame sequences with V and J assigned. These tables do not hold every clone; where another copy was compared, an unresolved V gene accounts for under half, and the others remain unexplained. Present in this sample are around 80,000 clones, about 92% of which were seen just once. The ten largest clonotypes hold under 1.5% of the sample. The source is a female donor with multiple sclerosis, enrolled in a pregnancy study. The material was peripheral blood, obtained before pregnancy.

The CDR3 region: CASSDPGQGTIYGYTF. The sequence in DNA is TGTGCCAGCAGTGATCCTGGACAGGGTACCATCTATGGCTACACCTTC. The chain employs TRBV6-1 and TRBJ1-2; TRBD1 fits 8 bases in the junction. The CDR1 and CDR2 encoded by the germline V gene are MNHNS and SASEGT. V has 3 bases trimmed and J has 4 bases trimmed; junction bases matching no gene number 10. From the cysteine through the phenylalanine, the CDR3 covers 16 amino acids. Only the CDR3 portion is preserved as DNA: 48 bases, with reading frame beginning at the first base.